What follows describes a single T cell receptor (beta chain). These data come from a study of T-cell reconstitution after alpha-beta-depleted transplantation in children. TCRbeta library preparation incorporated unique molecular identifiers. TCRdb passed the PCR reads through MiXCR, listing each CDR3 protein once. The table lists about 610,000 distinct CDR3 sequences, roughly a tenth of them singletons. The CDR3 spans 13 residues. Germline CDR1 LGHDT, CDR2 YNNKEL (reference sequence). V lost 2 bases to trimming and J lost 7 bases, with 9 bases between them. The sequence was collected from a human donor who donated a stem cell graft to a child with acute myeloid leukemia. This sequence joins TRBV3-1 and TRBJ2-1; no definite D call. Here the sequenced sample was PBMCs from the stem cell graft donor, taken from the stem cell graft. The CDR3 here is CASSQTGGNEQFF. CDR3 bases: TGTGCCAGCAGCCAAACGGGTGGGAATGAGCAGTTCTTC.